The source of this T cell receptor beta chain is a study of CD8 T cells in ankylosing spondylitis. Study results and limitations: Ankylosing spondylitis blood appeared to carry a characteristic TCR beta motif of roughly eight highly homologous variants.

In TCRdb, the 5' RACE reads were re-called with MiXCR into one record per CDR3 protein. The sample includes about 700,000 distinct CDR3 sequences, around 17% seen only once; the top ten take around 20%. On this clonotype itself: Its specificity is not known.

CDR1 and CDR2 (germline): MNHEY, SVGEGT. The V and J ends lost 7 bases and 6 bases, in that order; junction bases with no gene match: 10. The CDR3 has 15 amino acids. This rearrangement joins TRBV6-2 or TRBV6-3 to TRBJ2-2, with 8 bases lining up with TRBD2. The TCR originated in a male donor with ankylosing spondylitis. Input material: blood, either unsorted or a sorted T cell fraction (not recorded which). The CDR3 loop reads CASKPGLDTAGELFF. The DNA of the CDR3 is TGTGCCAGCAAGCCGGGACTAGATACGGCCGGGGAGCTGTTTTTT.